The 20 T cell receptor beta chains reported below all come from one sample, sequenced in a study of neurological immune-mediated disorders. The time point denotes: longitudinal time-point 1 (baseline). TCRdb re-derived calls from the 5' RACE reads in MiXCR, one entry per CDR3 protein. The table shows over 55,000 distinct CDR3 sequences, with around 10% occurring only once. Specimen: PBMCs. Every receptor here comes from a male donor with HTLV-1-associated myelopathy (HAM/TSP).

The genes are TRBV6-5 and TRBJ1-2, with 7 bases that match TRBD1. Trimming cost V 2 bases and J 4 bases; bases outside gene matches: 10. Germline V gene sequence: CDR1 MNHEY, CDR2 SVGAGI. This CDR3 is 16 amino acids long. CDR3 protein: CASSYDREGLGYGYTF. DNA for the CDR3: TGTGCCAGCAGTTACGACAGGGAGGGACTAGGCTATGGCTACACCTTC.

This clonotype was seen ten or more times. The rearrangement links TRBV20-1 to TRBJ1-6, with 8 bases fitting TRBD1. The CDR3 length is 15 residues. V dropped 0 bases and J dropped 5; count of bases not matched to a gene: 3. Germline V gene data show CDR1 as DFQATT and CDR2 as SNEGSKA (reference sequence). This chain's CDR3 is CSARETGQDNSPLHF. CDR3 coding DNA: TGCAGTGCTAGAGAGACGGGACAGGATAATTCACCCCTCCACTTT.

This clonotype was detected many times. This chain uses TRBV7-9 with TRBJ1-6, with 11 nucleotides matching TRBD1. Trimming took 4 bases from V and 7 from J; bases not matched to a gene: 9. CDR3 length: 17 amino acids. The germline V gene has CDR1 SEHNR and CDR2 FQNEAQ (reference sequence). CDR3 DNA: TGTGCCAGCAGCTCATCCTGGGACAGGGGGACCAATTCACCCCTCCACTTT. It encodes CASSSSWDRGTNSPLHF.

This clonotype was counted ten times or more. V gene TRBV6-5 combines with J gene TRBJ1-1; D call uncertain. Germline V gene lookup returns CDR1 MNHEY and CDR2 SVGAGI. The CDR3 is made up of 14 amino acids. With 0 bases removed from V and 0 bases from J, the gap between germline ends came to 5 bases. The CDR3 DNA is TGTGCCAGCAGTTACTCAAATATGAACACTGAAGCTTTCTTT. This sequence encodes CASSYSNMNTEAFF.

In this sample, this clonotype turned up many times. The chain recombines TRBV27 with TRBJ1-2, with a tentative D call TRBD1 (6 bases). V was pared by 0 bases and J by 5 bases, with 13 bases between. The germline CDR1 and CDR2 sequences are MNHEY and SMNVEV (reference sequence). CDR3 length: 15 residues. The CDR3 loop is CASSLSQGIGYGYTF. DNA for the CDR3: TGTGCCAGCAGTTTATCCCAGGGGATCGGTTATGGCTACACCTTC.

This clonotype was detected ten times or more. This chain joins TRBV5-1 and TRBJ2-5, with unresolved D. Germline V gives CDR1 SGHRS, CDR2 YFSETQ. CDR3 size: 15 residues. Trimming removed 7 bases from V and 5 bases from J, with 21 bases in between. In nucleotides, the CDR3 is TGCGCCAGCGGCTGGGCAACCAATCTACAGGAGACCCAGTACTTC. It translates to CASGWATNLQETQYF.

There are many counts of this clonotype. The chain uses TRBV20-1 and TRBJ1-1; 7 bases line up with TRBD1. The ends lost 1 base at V and 4 bases at J; junction bases unmatched: 3. Germline CDR1 DFQATT, CDR2 SNEGSKA (reference sequence). The length of the CDR3 is 13 residues. DNA for the CDR3: TGCAGTGCTAGAGGGCAGGGGGGCACTGAAGCTTTCTTT. This translates into CSARGQGGTEAFF.

This clonotype was detected many times. The chain has TRBV7-8 and TRBJ2-1; D not certain. Germline CDR1 is SGHVS and CDR2 is FQNEAQ. This CDR3 has 13 amino acids. The V and J ends lost 1 base and 2 bases respectively, with 3 bases between them. CDR3 loop: CASSLEAYNEQFF. CDR3 bases: TGTGCCAGCAGCTTAGAGGCCTACAATGAGCAGTTCTTC.

Many counts were recorded for this clonotype. The rearrangement joins TRBV10-1 to TRBJ2-2, with TRBD1 as a possible D gene (5 bases). This CDR3 has 12 amino acids. Trimming left V 4 bases short and J 6 bases short, with 6 bases between. Germline CDR1 is WNHNN and CDR2 is SYGVQD (reference sequence). The CDR3 sequence is CASSVRAGELFF. The CDR3 DNA sequence: TGCGCCAGCAGTGTCAGGGCCGGGGAGCTGTTTTTT.

Ten or more counts support this clonotype. The chain has TRBV6-1 and TRBJ1-5, with no clear D. CDR1 is MNHNS, CDR2 SASEGT, per germline. Trimming cost V 7 bases and J 5 bases, with 18 bases left between them. The CDR3 covers 15 residues. The CDR3 nucleotides are TGTGCCAGCACTTGGCGGAGGTCCGGGGATCAGCCCCAGCATTTT. This encodes CASTWRRSGDQPQHF.

The chain couples TRBV2 to TRBJ2-7; D is ambiguous. V was pared by 9 bases and J by 1 base, with 19 bases between. CDR1 SNHLY and CDR2 FYNNEI come from the germline V gene. There are 15 residues in the CDR3. The CDR3 loop reads CASVGRDTISYEQYF. CDR3 coding DNA: TGTGCCAGTGTAGGTAGGGATACCATATCCTACGAGCAGTACTTC.

As to this clonotype: An end of the junction differs from the germline gene, which may be a read error. The chain couples TRBV19 to TRBJ1-5, with D possibly being TRBD1 (6 bases). This CDR3 spans 14 amino acids. Germline V gene data show CDR1 as LNHDA and CDR2 as SQIVND (reference sequence). CDR3 DNA: TGTGCCAGTAGGATCGGACAGCCAAATCAGACCCAGCATTTT. Encoded protein: CASRIGQPNQTQHF.

This clonotype was observed at least ten times. The chain uses TRBV7-3 and TRBJ2-1; D possibly matches TRBD1 or TRBD2 (5 bases each). Germline V gene lookup returns CDR1 SGHTA and CDR2 FQGTGA. Trimming took 2 bases from V and 0 from J, leaving 11 bases between them. The CDR3 spans 16 residues. CDR3 loop: CASSLLSGSSYNEQFF. In nucleotides, the CDR3 is TGTGCCAGCAGCTTATTGTCAGGGAGCTCCTACAATGAGCAGTTCTTC.

Many counts were recorded for this clonotype. The chain recombines TRBV3-1 with TRBJ1-2; no reliable D call. Germline CDR1 reads LGHDT; CDR2 reads YNNKEL (reference sequence). V was pared by 0 bases and J by 1 base, with 9 bases between. There are 15 residues in the CDR3. CDR3 in DNA: TGTGCCAGCAGCCAAGATTTGGGAGGTAACTATGGCTACACCTTC. As protein: CASSQDLGGNYGYTF.

This clonotype was counted at least ten times. This sequence joins TRBV6-5 and TRBJ2-5; unclear D gene. CDR1 is MNHEY and CDR2 is SVGAGI in the germline V gene. Deletions cut 6 bases from V and 5 bases from J, with 10 bases between. This CDR3 is 12 amino acids long. CDR3 region: CASSNVVETQYF. The CDR3 DNA is TGTGCCAGCAGCAACGTTGTGGAGACCCAGTACTTC.

This clonotype was detected many times. The V call is TRBV10-3, the J call TRBJ2-3, with 7 bases aligning to TRBD2. CDR1 ENHRY and CDR2 SYGVKD come from the germline V gene. V dropped 4 bases and J dropped 4; count of bases not matched to a gene: 8. This CDR3 region has 15 residues. The CDR3 coding sequence is TGTGCCATCAGTGTTTCGAGCGGGGTTGCAGATACGCAGTATTTT. Residues: CAISVSSGVADTQYF.

Ten or more counts support this clonotype. The chain is built from TRBV12-3 or TRBV12-4 and TRBJ1-5; the D gene is possibly TRBD1 (5 bases). The germline V and J ends were trimmed by 6 bases and 2 bases, with 20 bases remaining between them. The CDR3 consists of 17 residues. CDR3 amino acids: CASRPHETTAGNQPQHF. The CDR3 DNA is TGTGCCAGCAGGCCCCACGAGACGACAGCCGGCAATCAGCCCCAGCATTTT.

This clonotype showed up just a few times. The chain is built from TRBV20-1 and TRBJ1-3; TRBD1 matches at 9 bases. The length of the CDR3 is 15 residues. Losses at the gene ends were 3 bases for V and 8 bases for J; bases not matched to a gene: 11. The germline CDR1 and CDR2 sequences are DFQATT and SNEGSKA (reference sequence). CDR3 protein: CSASNAGTGLHTIYF. The CDR3 DNA sequence: TGCAGTGCTAGCAACGCCGGGACAGGGTTACACACCATATATTTT.

There are many counts of this clonotype. The chain has TRBV7-8 and TRBJ2-1, with D perhaps matching TRBD1 or TRBD2 (6 bases each). In germline, CDR1 is SGHVS, CDR2 FQNEAQ. The germline V and J ends were trimmed by 8 bases and 5 bases, with 13 bases remaining between them. This CDR3 has 13 residues. The CDR3 DNA sequence: TGTGCCAGCGCAACGGGGGCGGACAATGAGCAGTTCTTC. Amino acid sequence: CASATGADNEQFF.

DNA for the CDR3: TGTGCCAGCAGCTACAGGGTAGGGGAAAAACTGTTTTTT. Residues: CASSYRVGEKLFF. V gene TRBV13 combines with J gene TRBJ1-4, with D possibly matching TRBD1 (6 bases). This CDR3 contains 13 residues. The ends were cut back, 4 bases at V and 8 bases at J, with 11 bases in the middle. In germline, CDR1 is PRHDT, CDR2 FYEKMQ (reference sequence). The whole variable domain, filled in from reference TRBV13 and TRBJ1-4, reads AAGVIQSPRHLIKEKRETATLKCYPIPRHDTVYWYQQGPGQDPQFLISFYEKMQSDKGSIPDRFSAQQFSDYHSELNMSSLELGDSALYFCASSYRVGEKLFFGSGTQLSVL.